This is a list of T cell receptor beta chains from one sample in a study of blood T cell repertoires in COVID-19. The assay was immunoSEQ multiplex PCR, and TCRdb's table has in-frame clones only and misses some. The sample includes around 130,000 clones, 80% of them seen just once. Sequencing was done on a sample of peripheral blood. The receptors here all came from a man in his 70s with acute or convalescent COVID-19. Both conserved end residues are part of each CDR3. The order of the fields is CDR3 protein, V gene.

CTSSQDIYPSSGNTIYF	TRBV1
CASSDRSGGSTDTQYF	TRBV6-1
CASSTGDGGATDTQYF	TRBV5-1
CAWSGQAYNSPLHF	TRBV30
CAGQDRGSDTQYF	TRBV6-5
CASSLSGGTSGELFF	TRBV28
CASRLPGTYNSPLHF	TRBV28
CASSLQGARTDTQYF	TRBV7-2
CASSLHLSSPPFF	TRBV11-2
CASSLVRGIPGNTIYF	TRBV11-2
CASKQGGDTEAFF	TRBV6-4
CASSQMGTGGVPNYGYTF	TRBV5-4
CASSPRPNWGGNQPQHF	TRBV7-8
CASSPPSGTIYEQYF	TRBV5-8
CSVEVVRGTNEQYF	TRBV29-1
CASNARGTDTQYF	TRBV5-1
CASSPPTGLPNEKLFF	TRBV5-1
CASCRRGREYEQYF	TRBV27
CASKLPDTYEQYF	TRBV2
CATQPGQGFSGELFF	TRBV24-1
CASSQDNKNIQYF	TRBV3-1/TRBV3-2
CASSLASGGSNEQFF	TRBV27
CSVRRGMDTEAFF	TRBV29-1
CASSPSLGQGDSPLHF	TRBV6-6
CASSLAGVATYTEAFF	TRBV5-5
CASSPLETGAVGNTEAFF	TRBV18
CATSGQGYEQYF	TRBV10-3
CASSLATNPEGTQYF	TRBV7-2
CASSQEAGSGGYTF	TRBV3-1/TRBV3-2
CASSLRGSRFTVTDTQYF	TRBV27